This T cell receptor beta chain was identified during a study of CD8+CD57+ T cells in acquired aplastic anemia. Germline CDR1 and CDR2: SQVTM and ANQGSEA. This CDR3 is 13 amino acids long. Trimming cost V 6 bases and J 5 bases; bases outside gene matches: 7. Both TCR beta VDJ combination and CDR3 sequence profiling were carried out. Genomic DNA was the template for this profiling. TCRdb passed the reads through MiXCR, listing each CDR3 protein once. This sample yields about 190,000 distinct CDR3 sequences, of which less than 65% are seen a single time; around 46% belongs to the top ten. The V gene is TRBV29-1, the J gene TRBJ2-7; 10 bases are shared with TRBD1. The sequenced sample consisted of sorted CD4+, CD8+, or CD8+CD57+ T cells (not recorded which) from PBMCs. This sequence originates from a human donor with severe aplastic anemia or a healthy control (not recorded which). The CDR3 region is CSVDPGQGHEQYF. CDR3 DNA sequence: TGCAGCGTCGACCCGGGACAGGGGCACGAGCAGTACTTC.